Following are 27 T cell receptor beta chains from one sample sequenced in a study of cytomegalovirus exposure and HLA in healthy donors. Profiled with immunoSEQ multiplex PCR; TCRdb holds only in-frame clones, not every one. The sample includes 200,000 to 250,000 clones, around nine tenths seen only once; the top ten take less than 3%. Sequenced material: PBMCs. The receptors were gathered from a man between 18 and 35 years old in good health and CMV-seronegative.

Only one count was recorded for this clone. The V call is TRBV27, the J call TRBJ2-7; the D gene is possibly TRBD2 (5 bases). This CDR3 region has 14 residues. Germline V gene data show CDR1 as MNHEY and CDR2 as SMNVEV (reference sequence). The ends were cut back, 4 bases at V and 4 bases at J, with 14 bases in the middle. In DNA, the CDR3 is TGTGCCAGCAGTTGGGCCACTCGGAGGTACGAGCAGTACTTC. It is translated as CASSWATRRYEQYF.

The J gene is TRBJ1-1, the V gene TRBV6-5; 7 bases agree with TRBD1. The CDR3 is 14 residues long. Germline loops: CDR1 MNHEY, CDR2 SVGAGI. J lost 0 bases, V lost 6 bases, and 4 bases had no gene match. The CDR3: CASSMDRLNTEAFF. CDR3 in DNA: TGTGCCAGCAGCATGGACAGGTTGAACACTGAAGCTTTCTTT.

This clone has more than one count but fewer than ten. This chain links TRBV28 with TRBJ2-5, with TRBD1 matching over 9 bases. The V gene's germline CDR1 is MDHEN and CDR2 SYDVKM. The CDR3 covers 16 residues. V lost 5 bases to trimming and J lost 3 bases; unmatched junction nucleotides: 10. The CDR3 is CASSNVPGQGKETQYF. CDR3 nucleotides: TGTGCCAGCAGTAACGTCCCGGGACAGGGAAAAGAGACCCAGTACTTC.

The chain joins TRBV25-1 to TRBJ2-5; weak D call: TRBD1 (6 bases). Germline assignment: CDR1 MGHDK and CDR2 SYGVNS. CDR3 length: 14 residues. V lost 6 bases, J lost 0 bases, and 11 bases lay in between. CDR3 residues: CASRGAYYQETQYF. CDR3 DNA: TGTGCCAGCAGGGGGGCTTACTACCAAGAGACCCAGTACTTC.

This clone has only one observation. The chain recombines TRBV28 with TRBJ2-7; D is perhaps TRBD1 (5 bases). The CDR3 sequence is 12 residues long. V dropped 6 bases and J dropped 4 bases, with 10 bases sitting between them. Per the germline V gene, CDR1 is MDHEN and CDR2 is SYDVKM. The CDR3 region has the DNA TGTGCCAGCAGCCAGGACACTTACGAGCAGTACTTC. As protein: CASSQDTYEQYF.

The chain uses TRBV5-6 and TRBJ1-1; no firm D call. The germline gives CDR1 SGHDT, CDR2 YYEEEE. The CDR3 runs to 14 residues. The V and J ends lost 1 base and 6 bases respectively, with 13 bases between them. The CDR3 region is CASSLIGGRSEAFF. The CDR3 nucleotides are TGTGCCAGCAGCTTGATAGGAGGAAGGTCTGAAGCTTTCTTT.

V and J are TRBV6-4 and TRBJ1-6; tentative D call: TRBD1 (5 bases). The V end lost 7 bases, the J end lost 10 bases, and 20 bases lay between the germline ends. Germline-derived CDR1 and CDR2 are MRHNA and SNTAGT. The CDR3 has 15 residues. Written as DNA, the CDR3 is TGTGCCAGCATTACGATTTGCGGGGGAGACTCACCCCTCCACTTT. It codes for CASITICGGDSPLHF.

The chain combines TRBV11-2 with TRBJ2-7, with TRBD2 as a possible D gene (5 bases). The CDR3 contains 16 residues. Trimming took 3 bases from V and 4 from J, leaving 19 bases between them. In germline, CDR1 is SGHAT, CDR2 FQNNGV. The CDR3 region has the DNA TGTGCCAGCAGCTTCGGGTATATAGGGAGAGCGTACGAGCAGTACTTC. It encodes CASSFGYIGRAYEQYF.

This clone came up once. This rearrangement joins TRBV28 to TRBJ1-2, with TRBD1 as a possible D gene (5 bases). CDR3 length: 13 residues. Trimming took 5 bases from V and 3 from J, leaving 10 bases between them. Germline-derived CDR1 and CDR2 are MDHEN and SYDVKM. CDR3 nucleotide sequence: TGTGCCAGCAGTCCTAGGGGTTACTATGGCTACACCTTC. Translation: CASSPRGYYGYTF.

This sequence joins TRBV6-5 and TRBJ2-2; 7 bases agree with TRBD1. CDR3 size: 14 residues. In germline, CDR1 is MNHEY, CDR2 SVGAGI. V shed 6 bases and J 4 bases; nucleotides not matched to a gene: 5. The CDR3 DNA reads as TGTGCCAGCAGCAAAGCAGGGGGCACCGGGGAGCTGTTTTTT. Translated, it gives CASSKAGGTGELFF.

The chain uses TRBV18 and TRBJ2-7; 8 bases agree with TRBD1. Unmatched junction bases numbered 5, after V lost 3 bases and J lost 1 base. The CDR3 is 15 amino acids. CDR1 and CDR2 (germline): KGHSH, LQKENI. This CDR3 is CASSPEWDRSYEQYF. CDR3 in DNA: TGTGCCAGCTCACCTGAATGGGACAGGTCCTACGAGCAGTACTTC.

CDR3 protein: CASSFGTGLDEQFF. The CDR3 nucleotides are TGTGCCAGCAGCTTCGGGACAGGGCTGGATGAGCAGTTCTTC. This chain joins TRBV11-3 and TRBJ2-1; TRBD1 aligns across 9 bases. This CDR3 has 14 amino acids. Germline-derived CDR1 and CDR2 are SGHNT and YENEEA. V shed 3 bases and J 8 bases; nucleotides not matched to a gene: 5.

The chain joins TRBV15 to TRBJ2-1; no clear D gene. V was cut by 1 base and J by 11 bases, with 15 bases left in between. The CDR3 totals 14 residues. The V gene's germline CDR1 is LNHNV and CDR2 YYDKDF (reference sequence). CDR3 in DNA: TGTGCCACCAGCAGAGTTAACGCGGCTGGCAAGCAGTTCTTC. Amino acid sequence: CATSRVNAAGKQFF. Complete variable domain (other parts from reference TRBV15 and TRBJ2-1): DAMVIQNPRYQVTQFGKPVTLSCSQTLNHNVMYWYQQKSSQAPKLLFHYYDKDFNNEADTPDNFQSRRPNTSFCFLDIRSPGLGDTAMYLCATSRVNAAGKQFFGPGTRLTVL.

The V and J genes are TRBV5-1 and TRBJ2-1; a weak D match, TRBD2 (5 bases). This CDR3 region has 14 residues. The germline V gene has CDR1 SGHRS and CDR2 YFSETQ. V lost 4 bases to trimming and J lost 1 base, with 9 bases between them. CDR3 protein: CASSPGLSYNEQFF. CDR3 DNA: TGCGCCAGCAGCCCCGGACTGTCCTACAATGAGCAGTTCTTC.

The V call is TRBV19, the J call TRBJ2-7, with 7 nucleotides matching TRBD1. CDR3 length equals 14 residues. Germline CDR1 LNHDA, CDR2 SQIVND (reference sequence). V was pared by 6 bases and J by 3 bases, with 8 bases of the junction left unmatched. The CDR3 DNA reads TGTGCCAGTAGGCAATCGGGACAGAGCTACGAGCAGTACTTC. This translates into CASRQSGQSYEQYF.

Here the CDR3 DNA reads TGTGCCAGCACCACAGGGGGTCAGCCCCAGCATTTT. Protein product: CASTTGGQPQHF. V and J are TRBV28 and TRBJ1-5, with TRBD1 matching over 8 bases. In germline, CDR1 is MDHEN, CDR2 SYDVKM. Unmatched junction bases numbered 2, after V lost 7 bases and J lost 6 bases. The CDR3 has 12 residues.

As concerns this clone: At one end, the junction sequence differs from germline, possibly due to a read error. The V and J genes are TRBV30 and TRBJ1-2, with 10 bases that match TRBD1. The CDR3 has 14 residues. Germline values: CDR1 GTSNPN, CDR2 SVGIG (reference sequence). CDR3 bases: TGTGCCGGGAGGCACGGGACAGGGGACTATGGCTACACCTTC. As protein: CAGRHGTGDYGYTF.

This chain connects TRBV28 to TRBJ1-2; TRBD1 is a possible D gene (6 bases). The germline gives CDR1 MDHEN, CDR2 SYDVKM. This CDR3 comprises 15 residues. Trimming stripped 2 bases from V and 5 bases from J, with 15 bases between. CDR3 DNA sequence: TGTGCCAGCAGTTTACTCTCGGACAGAGGTTATGGCTACACCTTC. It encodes CASSLLSDRGYGYTF.

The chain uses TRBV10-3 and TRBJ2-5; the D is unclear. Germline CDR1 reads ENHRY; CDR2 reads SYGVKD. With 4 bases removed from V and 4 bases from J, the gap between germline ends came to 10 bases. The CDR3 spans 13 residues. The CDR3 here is CAISASGRETQYF. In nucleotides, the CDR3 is TGTGCCATCAGTGCTTCAGGAAGAGAGACCCAGTACTTC.

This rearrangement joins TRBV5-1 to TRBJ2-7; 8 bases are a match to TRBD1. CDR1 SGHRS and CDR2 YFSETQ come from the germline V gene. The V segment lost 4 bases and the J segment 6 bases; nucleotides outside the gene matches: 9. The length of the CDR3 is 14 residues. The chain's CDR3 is CASSTRQGSGEQYF. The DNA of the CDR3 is TGCGCCAGCAGCACAAGACAGGGGTCTGGCGAGCAGTACTTC. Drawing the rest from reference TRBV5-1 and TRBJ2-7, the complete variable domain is KAGVTQTPRYLIKTRGQQVTLSCSPISGHRSVSWYQQTPGQGLQFLFEYFSETQRNKGNFPGRFSGRQFSNSRSEMNVSTLELGDSALYLCASSTRQGSGEQYFGPGTRLTVT.

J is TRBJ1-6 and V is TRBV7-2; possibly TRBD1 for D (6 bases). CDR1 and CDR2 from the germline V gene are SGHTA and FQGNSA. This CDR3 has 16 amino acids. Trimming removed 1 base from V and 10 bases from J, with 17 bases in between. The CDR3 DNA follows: TGTGCCAGCAGCTTAGGCGGCACAGGGTATTCGTCACCCCTCCACTTT. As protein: CASSLGGTGYSSPLHF.

The CDR3 DNA follows: TGTGCCAGCAGCCTCGACAGGGAAGGAGGGATACGCTATGGCTACACCTTC. It encodes CASSLDREGGIRYGYTF. V is TRBV28 and J is TRBJ1-2, with 7 positions matching TRBD1. Germline CDR1 is MDHEN and CDR2 is SYDVKM. This CDR3 contains 17 residues. V trimming: 6 bases; J trimming: 4 bases; junction bases outside the gene matches: 17.

This CDR3 reads CASGLSGRAQFF. CDR3 DNA: TGTGCTAGTGGTTTAAGTGGGAGGGCCCAGTTCTTC. V usage is TRBV12-5 and J usage is TRBJ2-1; 7 bases are shared with TRBD2. J was trimmed by 13 bases and V by 3 bases; bases with no gene match: 6. The germline V gene encodes CDR1 LGHNT and CDR2 FRNRAP. This CDR3 region has 12 residues.

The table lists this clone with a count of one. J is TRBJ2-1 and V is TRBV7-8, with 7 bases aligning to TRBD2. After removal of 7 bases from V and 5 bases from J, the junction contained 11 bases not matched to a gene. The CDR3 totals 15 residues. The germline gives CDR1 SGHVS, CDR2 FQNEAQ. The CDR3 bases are TGTGCCAGCACTCTTAGGCGGCTAGCGGACAATGAGCAGTTCTTC. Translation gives CASTLRRLADNEQFF.

The CDR3: CASSLRLGVYNEQFF. DNA for the CDR3: TGTGCCAGCAGCTTAAGACTAGGTGTCTACAATGAGCAGTTCTTC. This rearrangement joins TRBV7-7 to TRBJ2-1; possible D gene TRBD2, 6 bases. With 2 bases removed from V and 3 bases from J, the gap between germline ends came to 11 bases. The germline V gene encodes CDR1 SSHAT and CDR2 FNYEAQ (reference sequence). The CDR3 covers 15 residues.

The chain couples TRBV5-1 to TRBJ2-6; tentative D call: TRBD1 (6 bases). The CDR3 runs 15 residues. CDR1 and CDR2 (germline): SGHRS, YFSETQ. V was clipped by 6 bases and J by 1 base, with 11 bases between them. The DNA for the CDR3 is TGCGCCAGCAAGGAAACAGGGTCTGGGGCCAACGTCCTGACTTTC. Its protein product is CASKETGSGANVLTF.

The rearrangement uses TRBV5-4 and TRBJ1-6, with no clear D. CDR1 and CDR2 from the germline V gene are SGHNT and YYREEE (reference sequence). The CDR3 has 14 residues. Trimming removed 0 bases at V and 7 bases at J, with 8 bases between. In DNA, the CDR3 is TGTGCCAGCAGCTTGGCAGGAAGGAATTCACCCCTCCACTTT. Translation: CASSLAGRNSPLHF.